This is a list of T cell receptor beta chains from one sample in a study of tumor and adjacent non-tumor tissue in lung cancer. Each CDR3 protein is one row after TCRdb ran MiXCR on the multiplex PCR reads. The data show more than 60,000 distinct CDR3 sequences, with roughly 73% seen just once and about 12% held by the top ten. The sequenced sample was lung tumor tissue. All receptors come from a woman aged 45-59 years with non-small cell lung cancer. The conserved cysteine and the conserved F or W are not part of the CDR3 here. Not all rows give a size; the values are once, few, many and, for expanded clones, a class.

SAPTSGSHEQF,TRBV20-1,many,11
ASRTGAPSYNEQF,TRBV6-5,many,13
SARLIASYEQY,TRBV29-1,-,11
ASSLEAGAGHDEQF,TRBV11-2,-,14
AISKGVVGDSPLH,TRBV6-1,-,13
ASSYSRGREQY,TRBV6-5,-,11
ASSLSDGSHNEEF,TRBV12-3/TRBV12-4,-,13
ASSSRTSGRALSEQY,TRBV11-2,-,15
ASSRDRGRGYGYT,TRBV4-1,-,13
DSSPGTEYKAF,TRBV6-1,-,11
SAREGGRDTAAF,TRBV20-1,-,12
ASSLIEGDTQY,TRBV7-3,many,11
ASILCLSQLGKLF,TRBV5-6,-,13
VGRHASGRGGDIEQF,TRBV6-5,-,15
VSSESTGGVGYEQY,TRBV10-1,-,14
ASGALAGGTYELY,TRBV28,-,13
ASSTYGQGLHGYT,TRBV5-6,-,13
ASRFQGGFGNSGDYNEQF,TRBV12-3/TRBV12-4,-,18
ATRGSSYNGQF,TRBV10-3,-,11
ASSLEQGFGQF,TRBV7-9,many,11
SSSPGMGNYGYT,TRBV6-2/TRBV6-3,-,12
ASSQEPSGSYKQY,TRBV4-2,-,13
PTNLDRDGRASYEQY,TRBV11-2,-,15
SAGLEGDTGELF,TRBV20-1,-,12
SNSVGAGTGELF,TRBV5-4,-,12
AVSPGQALEAF,TRBV10-3,many,11
ARSPSIHETRY,TRBV11-2,-,11
ASSDSKEGNTGELF,TRBV6-4,-,14
ASSLSRSLAGLRSYNEQF,TRBV11-2,once,18
ASRLTDNYGYT,TRBV11-2,-,11
AISASATLSHQPQH,TRBV10-3,-,14
ASSLDGAGAEAF,TRBV7-6,many,12